A selection of T cell receptor beta chains follows, all from one sample in a study of CD8 T cells in Susac syndrome. TCRdb used MiXCR to reprocess the immunoSEQ multiplex PCR reads, holding one entry per CDR3 protein. The profile shows about 210,000 distinct CDR3 sequences, approximately 95% of them singletons. Source material: CD4+ T cells from PBMCs. The source is a human donor with multiple sclerosis. Both conserved end residues are part of each CDR3. D genes are given only for firm matches. Rows give clone size only sometimes, using once, few, many, or a class for an expanded clone.

TGTGCCAGCAGTCTCCTTAATGGGGATACGCAGTATTTT | CASSLLNGDTQYF | TRBJ2-3 | NA | TRBV12-3/TRBV12-4 | NA
TGCAGTGCTAGAGTAGGGATCCAGCCACAGCAGTACTTC | CSARVGIQPQQYF | TRBJ2-7 | NA | TRBV20-1 | once
TGTGCCAGCAGCCTACAGGGCTCCGGAAACACCATATATTTT | CASSLQGSGNTIYF | TRBJ1-3 | NA | TRBV3-1 | NA
TGTGCCAGCAGCCGAACTAGCGGGGGCCGTAGCTCCTACAATGAGCAGTTCTTC | CASSRTSGGRSSYNEQFF | TRBJ2-1 | TRBD2 | TRBV3-1 | NA
TGTGCCAGCAGCCCGGGTGAGGGGGGGGAAGCGACCCAGTACTTC | CASSPGEGGEATQYF | TRBJ2-5 | NA | TRBV9 | NA
TGTGCCAGCAGTTTACGGACACCGGGGACCCAGTACTTC | CASSLRTPGTQYF | TRBJ2-5 | NA | TRBV12-3/TRBV12-4 | NA
TGTGCTAGTGGCACGGAAGCCAAAAACATTCAGTACTTC | CASGTEAKNIQYF | TRBJ2-4 | NA | TRBV12-5 | NA
TGTGCTAGTGGTTTGGTGACTGGGAAGAACACTGAAGCTTTCTTT | CASGLVTGKNTEAFF | TRBJ1-1 | NA | TRBV12-5 | NA
TGTGCCAGTAGCCTAGGGGTGGGCACCGGGGAGCTGTTTTTT | CASSLGVGTGELFF | TRBJ2-2 | NA | TRBV19 | NA
TGTGCCTGGAACAGGGAGAACGGTGAAGCTTTCTTT | CAWNRENGEAFF | TRBJ1-1 | NA | TRBV30 | few
TGTGCTAGCAGCTTCCAAGCGGGGGCCCAAGAGACCCAGTACTTC | CASSFQAGAQETQYF | TRBJ2-5 | TRBD2 | TRBV7-7 | NA
TGCAGCGTACCGGGACAGGGGGCTAACGGGGAGCTGTTTTTT | CSVPGQGANGELFF | TRBJ2-2 | TRBD1 | TRBV29-1 | NA
TGTGCCAGCAGCGGAGGCCTCCCGGTGTACAATGAGCAGTTCTTC | CASSGGLPVYNEQFF | TRBJ2-1 | NA | TRBV5-4 | NA
TGTGCCAGCAGCCTCACCGGGACAGAGGAAAAACTGTTTTTT | CASSLTGTEEKLFF | TRBJ1-4 | TRBD1 | TRBV12-3/TRBV12-4 | NA
TGTGCCACCAGCAGAGGTCTGAGCGGGGGCGTCTACGAGCAGTACTTC | CATSRGLSGGVYEQYF | TRBJ2-7 | TRBD2 | TRBV15 | once
TGCAGTGCCCACGGACAGGGCGCAGATACGCAGTATTTT | CSAHGQGADTQYF | TRBJ2-3 | TRBD1 | TRBV20-1 | NA
TGTGCCAGCAGCCAGGACGGGGGGCGGGCAGATACGCAGTATTTT | CASSQDGGRADTQYF | TRBJ2-3 | NA | TRBV3-1 | NA
TGTGCCAGCAGCCCCGGGGGTAGTGAGCAGTTCTTC | CASSPGGSEQFF | TRBJ2-1 | NA | TRBV7-9 | NA
TGTGCCTGGAGTGGAGACAGGGTGGTCACTGAAGCTTTCTTT | CAWSGDRVVTEAFF | TRBJ1-1 | TRBD1 | TRBV30 | once
TGTGCCAGTACAAGGTCTAACTATGGCTACACCTTC | CASTRSNYGYTF | TRBJ1-2 | NA | TRBV7-2 | few
TGTGCCAGCAGGCTCAACACAGATACGCAGTATTTT | CASRLNTDTQYF | TRBJ2-3 | NA | TRBV27 | NA
TGTGCCAGCAGTCCCGGGACAGGGTGGGACACTGAAGCTTTCTTT | CASSPGTGWDTEAFF | TRBJ1-1 | TRBD1 | TRBV12-3/TRBV12-4 | few
TGTGCCAGCAGCCAAGACGGGGGGGCCAAAAACATTCAGTACTTC | CASSQDGGAKNIQYF | TRBJ2-4 | TRBD2 | TRBV3-1 | once
TGCAGTGCAGGGGCGGGACAGGGGGACTACACCTTC | CSAGAGQGDYTF | TRBJ1-2 | TRBD1 | TRBV20-1 | NA
TGTGCCAGCAGCTTAGCGCAAGGTGGCAATCAGCCCCAGCATTTT | CASSLAQGGNQPQHF | TRBJ1-5 | NA | TRBV7-6 | NA
TGCAGTGCTAGAGACAACGGGATCAGCAATCAGCCCCAGCATTTT | CSARDNGISNQPQHF | TRBJ1-5 | NA | TRBV20-1 | NA
TGCAGTGCTAGTTGGTTACAGGATACGCAGTATTTT | CSASWLQDTQYF | TRBJ2-3 | NA | TRBV20-1 | NA
TGCGCCAGCCGCGTCAGACACTATGGCTACACCTTC | CASRVRHYGYTF | TRBJ1-2 | NA | TRBV23-1 | once
TGCAGCGTTGGGGGGGGTGGGAATCAGCCCCAGCATTTT | CSVGGGGNQPQHF | TRBJ1-5 | NA | TRBV29-1 | few
TGTGCCAGCAGGGCACAGGGCTTGACCGGGGAGCTGTTTTTT | CASRAQGLTGELFF | TRBJ2-2 | NA | TRBV2 | NA
TGTGCCAGCAGTTACAATCCGGAAAACTCCTACAATGAGCAGTTCTTC | CASSYNPENSYNEQFF | TRBJ2-1 | NA | TRBV6-6 | NA
TGCAGCGTCTTCCGGACAGGACCCGCGAACACCGGGGAGCTGTTTTTT | CSVFRTGPANTGELFF | TRBJ2-2 | TRBD1 | TRBV29-1 | NA
TGTGCCAGCACCCCGAGGACAGGGGGGTACACCGGGGAGCTGTTTTTT | CASTPRTGGYTGELFF | TRBJ2-2 | TRBD1 | TRBV7-2 | NA
TGTGCCTGGAGCTCGGCGGGGGTGGTTTCCGGGGAGTTCTTC | CAWSSAGVVSGEFF | TRBJ2-1 | TRBD2 | TRBV30 | NA
TGTGCCAGCAGCCCCTACTGGGATTCACCCCTCCACTTT | CASSPYWDSPLHF | TRBJ1-6 | NA | TRBV14 | NA
TGTGCCAGTAGTTCCCCTGGGGAAGAGACCCAGTACTTC | CASSSPGEETQYF | TRBJ2-5 | NA | TRBV19 | once
TGTGCCAGCAGGCGCGAGGGGTACACTGAAGCTTTCTTT | CASRREGYTEAFF | TRBJ1-1 | NA | TRBV7-2 | NA
TGCAGTGCTAGAGCCTCTGAAAAACTGTTTTTT | CSARASEKLFF | TRBJ1-4 | NA | TRBV20-1 | NA
TGTGCCTGGAGCAGGGCCCGATGGGATACGCAGTATTTT | CAWSRARWDTQYF | TRBJ2-3 | NA | TRBV30 | once
TGTGCCAGCAGTGAATTGGGAAGCACTGAAGCTTTCTTT | CASSELGSTEAFF | TRBJ1-1 | NA | TRBV25-1 | NA
TGCAGTGCTGCCCTCGCCGGGACAGGGAAAGGCGAGCAGTACTTC | CSAALAGTGKGEQYF | TRBJ2-7 | TRBD1 | TRBV20-1 | once
TGTGCCAGCACCCTCAGGGGCCCCCCGAATCAGCCCCAGCATTTT | CASTLRGPPNQPQHF | TRBJ1-5 | NA | TRBV3-1 | once
TGCAGTGCTGGACAGGGCGATAGCAATCAGCCCCAGCATTTT | CSAGQGDSNQPQHF | TRBJ1-5 | TRBD1 | TRBV20-1 | NA
TGTGCCCGCAGGGGTTCCGCCTACGAGCAGTACTTC | CARRGSAYEQYF | TRBJ2-7 | NA | TRBV30 | NA
TGTGCCTGGAGTTCCGGGACAGGTGGCCTAGATCGTTTC | CAWSSGTGGLDRF | TRBJ1-2 | TRBD1 | TRBV30 | NA
TGCAGCGTTGGTAGGGACCAGTACTTC | CSVGRDQYF | TRBJ2-5 | NA | TRBV29-1 | NA
TGTGCCACCAGTGACCGCGCGGGTCGGGGGAGAACTGAAGCTTTCTTT | CATSDRAGRGRTEAFF | TRBJ1-1 | NA | TRBV24-1 | NA
TGCAGCGCCGGGACAGGGGGCTACGGGCAGCCCCAGCATTTT | CSAGTGGYGQPQHF | TRBJ1-5 | TRBD1 | TRBV29-1 | NA
TGCAGCGCCGACGGGAACACTGAAGCTTTCTTT | CSADGNTEAFF | TRBJ1-1 | NA | TRBV29-1 | NA
TGTGCCAGCAGCTTACCCGGGACAGTGCTAGGGGAGCAGTACTTC | CASSLPGTVLGEQYF | TRBJ2-7 | TRBD1 | TRBV7-9 | NA